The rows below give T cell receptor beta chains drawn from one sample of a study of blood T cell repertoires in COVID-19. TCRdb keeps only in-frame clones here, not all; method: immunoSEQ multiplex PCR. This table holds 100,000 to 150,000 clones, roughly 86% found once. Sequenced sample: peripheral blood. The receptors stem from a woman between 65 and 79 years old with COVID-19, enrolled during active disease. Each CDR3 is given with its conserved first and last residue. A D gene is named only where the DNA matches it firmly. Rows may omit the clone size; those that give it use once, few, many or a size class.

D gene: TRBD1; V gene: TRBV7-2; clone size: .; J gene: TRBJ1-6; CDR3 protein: CASSPRQGGLDSPLHF; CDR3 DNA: TGTGCCAGCAGCCCCCGACAGGGGGGGTTGGATTCACCCCTCCACTTT
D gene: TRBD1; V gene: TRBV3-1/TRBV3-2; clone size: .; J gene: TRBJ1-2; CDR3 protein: CASSPRDRGPYGYTF; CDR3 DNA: TGTGCCAGCAGCCCCCGGGACAGGGGGCCCTATGGCTACACCTTC
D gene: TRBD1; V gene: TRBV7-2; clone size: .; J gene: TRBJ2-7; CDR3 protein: CASSPAGTGAYEQYF; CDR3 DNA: TGTGCCAGCAGCCCCGCCGGGACAGGGGCCTACGAGCAGTACTTC
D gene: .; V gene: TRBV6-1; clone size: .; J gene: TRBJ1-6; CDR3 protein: CASSEALPTGRNSPLHF; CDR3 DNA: TGTGCCAGCAGTGAAGCGCTTCCGACAGGTCGAAATTCACCCCTCCACTTT
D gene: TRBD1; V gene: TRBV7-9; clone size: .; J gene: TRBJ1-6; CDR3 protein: CASSLDRVEGSPLHF; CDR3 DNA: TGTGCCAGCAGCCTGGACAGGGTAGAAGGATCACCCCTCCACTTT
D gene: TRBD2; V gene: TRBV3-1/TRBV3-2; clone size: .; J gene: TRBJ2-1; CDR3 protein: CASSPTGTSGYNEQFF; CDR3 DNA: TGTGCCAGCAGCCCCACCGGGACTAGCGGGTACAATGAGCAGTTCTTC
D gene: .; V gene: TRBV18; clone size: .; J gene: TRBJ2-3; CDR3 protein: CASSPRARGDTQYF; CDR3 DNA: TGTGCCAGCTCACCACGAGCTAGGGGGGATACGCAGTATTTT
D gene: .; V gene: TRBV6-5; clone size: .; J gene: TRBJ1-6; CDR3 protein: CASTLSNSPLHF; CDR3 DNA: TGTGCCAGCACCCTTTCGAATTCACCCCTCCACTTT
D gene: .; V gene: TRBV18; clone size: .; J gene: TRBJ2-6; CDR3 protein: CASSPPKGVAGANVLTF; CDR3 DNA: TGTGCCAGCTCACCGCCGAAAGGGGTAGCTGGGGCCAACGTCCTGACTTTC
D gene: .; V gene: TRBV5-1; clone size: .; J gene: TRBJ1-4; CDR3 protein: CASSLQGRGEKLFF; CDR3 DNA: TGCGCCAGCAGCTTGCAGGGAAGGGGTGAAAAACTGTTTTTT
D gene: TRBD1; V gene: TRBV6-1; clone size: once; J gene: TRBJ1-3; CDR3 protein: CASSAVGQGSGNTIYF; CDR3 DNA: TGTGCCAGCAGTGCCGTGGGACAGGGGTCTGGAAACACCATATATTTT
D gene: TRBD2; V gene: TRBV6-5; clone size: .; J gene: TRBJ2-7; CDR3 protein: CASRRLAGFYEQYF; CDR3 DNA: TGTGCCAGCAGGAGACTAGCGGGGTTCTACGAGCAGTACTTC
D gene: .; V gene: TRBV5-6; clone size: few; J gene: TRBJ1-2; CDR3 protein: CASRGPRTANYGYTF; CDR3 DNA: TGTGCCAGCCGGGGTCCCCGAACGGCTAACTATGGCTACACCTTC
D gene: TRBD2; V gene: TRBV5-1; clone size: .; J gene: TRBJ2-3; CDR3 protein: CASSPSGGGTDTQYF; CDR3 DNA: TGCGCCAGCAGCCCTAGCGGGGGGGGCACAGATACGCAGTATTTT
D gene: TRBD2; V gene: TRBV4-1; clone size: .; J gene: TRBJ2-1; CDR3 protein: CASSQEALAGGLVEQFF; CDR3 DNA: TGCGCCAGCAGCCAAGAGGCGCTAGCGGGGGGGCTGGTTGAGCAGTTCTTC
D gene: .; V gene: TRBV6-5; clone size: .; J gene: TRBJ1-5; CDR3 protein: CASSYRGGLNQPQHF; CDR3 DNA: TGTGCCAGCAGTTACAGGGGGGGACTCAATCAGCCCCAGCATTTT
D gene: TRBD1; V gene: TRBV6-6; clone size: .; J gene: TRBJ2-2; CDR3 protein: CASSRDSVGTGELFF; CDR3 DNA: TGTGCCAGCAGTAGGGACAGTGTGGGGACCGGGGAGCTGTTTTTT
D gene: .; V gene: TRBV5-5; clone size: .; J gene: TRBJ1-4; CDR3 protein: CASSLAPGSEKLFF; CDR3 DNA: TGTGCCAGCAGCTTGGCCCCGGGGAGTGAAAAACTGTTTTTT
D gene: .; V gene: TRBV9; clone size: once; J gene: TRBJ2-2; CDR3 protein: CASSAQQGGNTGELFF; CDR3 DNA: TGTGCCAGCAGCGCGCAACAGGGTGGAAACACCGGGGAGCTGTTTTTT
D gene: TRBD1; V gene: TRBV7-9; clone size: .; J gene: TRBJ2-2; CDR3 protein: CASSLGSWDRGGTGELFF; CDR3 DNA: TGTGCCAGCAGCTTAGGTTCCTGGGACAGGGGTGGCACCGGGGAGCTGTTTTTT
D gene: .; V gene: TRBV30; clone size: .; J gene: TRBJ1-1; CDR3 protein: CAWSPSLNTEAFF; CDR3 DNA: TGTGCCTGGAGCCCAAGCCTGAACACTGAAGCTTTCTTT
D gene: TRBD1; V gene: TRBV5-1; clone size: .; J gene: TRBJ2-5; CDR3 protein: CASSLAARGHQETQYF; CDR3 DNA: TGCGCCAGCAGCTTGGCCGCCAGGGGGCACCAAGAGACCCAGTACTTC
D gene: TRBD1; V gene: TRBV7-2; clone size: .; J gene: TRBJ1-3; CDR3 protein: CASSSTGPGNTIYF; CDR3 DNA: TGTGCCAGCAGCTCGACAGGGCCTGGAAACACCATATATTTT
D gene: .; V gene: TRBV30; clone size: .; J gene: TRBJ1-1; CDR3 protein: CAWKDRGGMNTEAFF; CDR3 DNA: TGTGCCTGGAAGGACCGTGGAGGAATGAACACTGAAGCTTTCTTT
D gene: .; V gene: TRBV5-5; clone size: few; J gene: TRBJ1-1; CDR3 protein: CASSLGYMNTEAFF; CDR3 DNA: TGTGCCAGCAGCTTGGGGTACATGAACACTGAAGCTTTCTTT
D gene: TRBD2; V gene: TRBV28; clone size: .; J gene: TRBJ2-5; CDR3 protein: CASIPGGDTQETQYF; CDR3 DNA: TGTGCCAGCATCCCGGGGGGGGACACTCAAGAGACCCAGTACTTC
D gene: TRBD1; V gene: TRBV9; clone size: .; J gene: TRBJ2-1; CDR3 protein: CASSVSGGDSYNEQFF; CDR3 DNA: TGTGCCAGCAGCGTATCAGGGGGTGACTCCTACAATGAGCAGTTCTTC
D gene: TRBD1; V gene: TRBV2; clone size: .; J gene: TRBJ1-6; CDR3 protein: CASSATGGSNSPLHF; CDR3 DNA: TGTGCCAGCAGTGCGACAGGGGGCTCTAATTCACCCCTCCACTTT
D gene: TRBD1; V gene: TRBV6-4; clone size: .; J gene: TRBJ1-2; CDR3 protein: CASSPDRGQVGGYTF; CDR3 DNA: TGTGCCAGCAGCCCTGACAGGGGGCAAGTCGGAGGCTACACCTTC
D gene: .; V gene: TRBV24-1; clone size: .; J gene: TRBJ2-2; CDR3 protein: CATSDPGFSPGELFF; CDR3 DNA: TGTGCCACCAGTGATCCAGGGTTTAGCCCCGGGGAGCTGTTTTTT
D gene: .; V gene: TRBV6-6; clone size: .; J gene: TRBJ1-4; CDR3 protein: CASRPVELGGEKLFF; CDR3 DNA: TGTGCCAGCAGGCCGGTCGAGCTCGGGGGTGAAAAACTGTTTTTT
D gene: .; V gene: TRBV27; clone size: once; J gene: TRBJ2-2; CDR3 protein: CASSPSTTGELFF; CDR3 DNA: TGTGCCAGCAGTCCTAGCACCACCGGGGAGCTGTTTTTT
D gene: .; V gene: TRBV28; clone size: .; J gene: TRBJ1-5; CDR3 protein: CASSLSGENQPQHF; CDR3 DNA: TGTGCCAGCAGTTTATCCGGGGAAAATCAGCCCCAGCATTTT
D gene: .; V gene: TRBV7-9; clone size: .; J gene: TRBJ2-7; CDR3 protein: CASSFGGAAYEQYF; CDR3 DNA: TGTGCCAGCAGCTTTGGAGGGGCCGCCTACGAGCAGTACTTC
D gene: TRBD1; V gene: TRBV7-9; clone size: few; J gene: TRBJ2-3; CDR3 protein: CASSFLGTGGKSTDTQYF; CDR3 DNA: TGTGCCAGCAGCTTTCTAGGGACAGGGGGTAAGAGCACAGATACGCAGTATTTT
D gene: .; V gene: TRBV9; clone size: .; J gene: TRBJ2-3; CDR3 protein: CASTISTFTDTQYF; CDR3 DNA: TGTGCCAGCACTATCTCCACTTTCACAGATACGCAGTATTTT
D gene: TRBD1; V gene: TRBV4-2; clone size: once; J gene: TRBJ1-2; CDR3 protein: CVSSQDITGGDGYTF; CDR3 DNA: TGTGTCAGCAGCCAAGACATTACAGGGGGTGATGGCTACACCTTC
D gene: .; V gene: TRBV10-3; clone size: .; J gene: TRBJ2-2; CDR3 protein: CAISDRINTGELFF; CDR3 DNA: TGTGCCATCAGTGACAGAATTAACACCGGGGAGCTGTTTTTT
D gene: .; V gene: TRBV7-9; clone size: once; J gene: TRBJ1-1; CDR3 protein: CASSFSGYGNTEAFF; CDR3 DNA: TGTGCCAGCAGCTTTTCAGGGTACGGGAACACTGAAGCTTTCTTT
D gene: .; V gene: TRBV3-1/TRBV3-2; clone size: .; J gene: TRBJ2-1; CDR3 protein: CASSQGVLGQSDYNEQFF; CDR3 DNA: TGTGCCAGCAGCCAAGGTGTTCTCGGTCAGAGCGACTACAATGAGCAGTTCTTC
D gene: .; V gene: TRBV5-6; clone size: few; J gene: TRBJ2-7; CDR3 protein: CASSLAVTPRDEQYF; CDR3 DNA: TGTGCCAGCAGCTTGGCGGTTACCCCCCGGGACGAGCAGTACTTC
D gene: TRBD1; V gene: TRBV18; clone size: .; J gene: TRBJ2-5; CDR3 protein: CASSPRRTGDGETQYF; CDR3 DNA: TGTGCCAGCTCACCACGTCGGACAGGGGATGGAGAGACCCAGTACTTC
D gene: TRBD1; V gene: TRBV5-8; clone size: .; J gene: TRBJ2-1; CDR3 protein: CASSPGTGVDNEQFF; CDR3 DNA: TGTGCCAGCAGCCCCGGGACAGGGGTGGACAATGAGCAGTTCTTC
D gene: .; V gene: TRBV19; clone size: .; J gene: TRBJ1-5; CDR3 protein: CASSSGGPIGQPQHF; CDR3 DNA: TGTGCCAGTAGTTCAGGTGGGCCCATAGGACAGCCCCAGCATTTT
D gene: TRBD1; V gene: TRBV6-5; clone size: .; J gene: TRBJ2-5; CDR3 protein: CASTLDRGRETQYF; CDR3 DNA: TGTGCCAGCACCCTGGACAGGGGGCGTGAGACCCAGTACTTC
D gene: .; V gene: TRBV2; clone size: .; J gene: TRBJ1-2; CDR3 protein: CASAQGHYYGYTF; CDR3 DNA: TGTGCCAGCGCCCAGGGCCATTATTATGGCTACACCTTC
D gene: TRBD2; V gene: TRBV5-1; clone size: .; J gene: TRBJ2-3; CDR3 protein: CASSAGGSDTQYF; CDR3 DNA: TGCGCCAGCAGCGCCGGGGGGTCAGATACGCAGTATTTT
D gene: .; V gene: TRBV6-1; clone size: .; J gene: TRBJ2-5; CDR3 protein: CASSAGAAGYQETQYF; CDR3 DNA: TGTGCCAGCAGTGCTGGAGCGGCCGGGTACCAAGAGACCCAGTACTTC
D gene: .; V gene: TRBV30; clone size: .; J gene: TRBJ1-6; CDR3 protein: CAWRQETNSPLHF; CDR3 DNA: TGTGCCTGGAGACAGGAGACTAATTCACCCCTCCACTTT
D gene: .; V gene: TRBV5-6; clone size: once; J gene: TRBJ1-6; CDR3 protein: CASSLERVYNSPLHF; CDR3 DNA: TGTGCCAGCAGCTTGGAGCGGGTCTATAATTCACCCCTCCACTTT